This T cell receptor beta chain was documented in a study of blood T cells in healthy people across ages. Broader study findings: Older individuals had lower TCR beta diversity per million T cells (the decline was roughly linear).

Germline CDR1 KGHSH, CDR2 LQKENI. The V segment lost 3 bases and the J segment 4 bases; nucleotides outside the gene matches: 6. The CDR3 contains 17 residues. With regard to this clonotype: Its antigen is currently unknown.

It was with a sample-barcoded 5' primer and a J-beta primer mix that a second PCR of about 6 to 12 cycles was run. CDR3-containing paired-end reads numbering at least 2.5 million came from each sample. TCRdb re-analysed the 5' RACE reads in MiXCR, keeping a single row per CDR3 protein. The top ten hold 45% to 55% of the sample, which has approximately 360,000 distinct CDR3 sequences, 50% to 60% seen once. The sample was blood. This chain connects TRBV18 to TRBJ2-6, with TRBD1 matching over 10 bases. The receptor's source is a man in his sixties in good health. CDR3 residues: CASSPVGQGTGANVLTF. Here the CDR3 DNA reads TGTGCCAGCTCACCGGTGGGACAGGGGACCGGGGCCAACGTCCTGACTTTC.